What follows are 12 T cell receptor beta chains derived from one specimen sequenced in a study of T cells in Graves' hyperthyroidism and ophthalmopathy. The TCR beta CDR3 regions underwent amplification using RNA transcripts as the source. HTBI primers drove first-round RT-PCR of the TCR CDR3. In TCRdb, the multiplex PCR reads were re-called with MiXCR into one record per CDR3 protein. The data show some 300,000 distinct CDR3 sequences, approximately 18% seen once. The sequenced sample consisted of blood. All receptors derive from a man between 45 and 60 years old with Graves' ophthalmopathy.

The genes are TRBV28 and TRBJ2-3; possibly TRBD2 for D (5 bases). CDR1 is MDHEN and CDR2 is SYDVKM in the germline V gene. The CDR3 length is 14 residues. V shed 7 bases and J shed 0 bases, with 11 bases lying between them. CDR3 region: CASTKGGSTDTQYF. Written as DNA, the CDR3 is TGTGCCAGCACCAAAGGCGGGAGCACAGATACGCAGTATTTT.

This rearrangement joins TRBV6-1 to TRBJ2-1, with D possibly matching TRBD2 (6 bases). CDR1 is MNHNS, CDR2 SASEGT, per germline. The CDR3 has 16 amino acids. Trimming removed 4 bases from V and 0 bases from J, with 13 bases in between. This CDR3 is CASSASVPSSYNEQFF. The CDR3 DNA reads TGTGCCAGCAGTGCTAGCGTACCGAGCTCCTACAATGAGCAGTTCTTC.

The V gene is TRBV10-3, the J gene TRBJ1-3; D call uncertain. Looked up from germline, CDR1 is ENHRY and CDR2 is SYGVKD. The CDR3 has 13 residues. V lost 3 bases to trimming and J lost 0 bases, with 3 bases between them. CDR3 sequence reads: CAISDSSGNTIYF. The CDR3 DNA is TGTGCCATCAGTGACAGCTCTGGAAACACCATATATTTT.

The chain carries TRBV12-3 or TRBV12-4 and TRBJ2-3; tentatively, D is TRBD1 or TRBD2 (5 bases each). V lost 4 bases to trimming and J lost 2 bases, with 13 bases between them. The CDR3 consists of 15 residues. The CDR3 DNA sequence: TGTGCCAGCAGTTCTGGGGACGCTTTCACAGATACGCAGTATTTT. This translates into CASSSGDAFTDTQYF.

In this sample, this clonotype turned up many times. The V gene is TRBV18, the J gene TRBJ2-7, with TRBD2 identical over 7 bases. CDR1 and CDR2 from the germline V gene are KGHSH and LQKENI. V lost 3 bases, J lost 3 bases, and 8 bases stayed unmatched. This CDR3 has 15 residues. The CDR3 DNA sequence: TGTGCCAGCTCACCGTCCGGGAGGCCCCTCTACGAGCAGTACTTC. Translated, it gives CASSPSGRPLYEQYF.

The rearrangement joins TRBV20-1 to TRBJ2-3; 9 nucleotides line up with TRBD2. Germline V lookup: CDR1 DFQATT, CDR2 SNEGSKA (reference sequence). There are 16 residues in the CDR3. With 0 bases clipped from V and 8 bases from J, the junction kept 12 bases outside the gene matches. CDR3 nucleotide sequence: TGCAGTGCTAGAGATGTGAGCGGGGGGCAGGCAGGTACGCAGTATTTT. Translation gives CSARDVSGGQAGTQYF.

The sample holds many counts of this clonotype. V gene TRBV20-1 combines with J gene TRBJ1-6; 9 nucleotides match TRBD1. V was clipped by 3 bases and J by 10 bases; unmatched bases: 7. Germline V CDR1 and CDR2: DFQATT, SNEGSKA (reference sequence). This CDR3 spans 14 amino acids. The CDR3 protein is CSASPGTGQSPLHF. CDR3 nucleotides: TGCAGTGCTAGCCCCGGGACAGGGCAATCACCCCTCCACTTT.

This clonotype was picked up a small number of times. V gene TRBV7-3 combines with J gene TRBJ2-3; 11 bases align to TRBD1. This CDR3 has 15 residues. The trim removed 5 bases at V and 3 bases at J, leaving 4 bases unmatched. Looked up from germline, CDR1 is SGHTA and CDR2 is FQGTGA. The CDR3 loop reads CASSRTGGRTDTQYF. CDR3 bases: TGTGCCAGCAGCCGGACAGGGGGCAGAACAGATACGCAGTATTTT.

This clonotype was seen repeatedly, ten times or more. The CDR3 loop reads CASSYSRVWGYSNQPQHF. In DNA, the CDR3 is TGTGCCAGCAGTTACTCGAGGGTCTGGGGTTATAGCAATCAGCCCCAGCATTTT. The chain joins TRBV6-2 or TRBV6-3 to TRBJ1-5; D call uncertain. The CDR3 length is 18 residues. Germline V gene lookup returns CDR1 MNHEY and CDR2 SVGEGT. Trimming stripped 0 bases from V and 0 bases from J, with 15 bases between.

This clonotype was seen many times. The chain links TRBV28 to TRBJ1-2; TRBD1 matches 10 bases. The CDR3 totals 21 residues. Germline V gene lookup returns CDR1 MDHEN and CDR2 SYDVKM. J lost 5 bases, V lost 5 bases, and 26 bases had no gene match. CDR3 nucleotide sequence: TGTGCCAGCAGTCCATATATAGAGGGACCGGGACAGGGGTTTAGTCGATATGGCTACACCTTC. The encoded protein is CASSPYIEGPGQGFSRYGYTF.

The rearrangement joins TRBV20-1 to TRBJ2-3, with D possibly being TRBD1 (6 bases). CDR1 is DFQATT, CDR2 SNEGSKA, per germline (reference sequence). The V and J ends lost 5 bases and 2 bases respectively, with 20 bases between them. The CDR3 has 16 residues. The CDR3 DNA sequence: TGCAGTGCTCGCATACAAACACAGGGTTACACAGATACGCAGTATTTT. Translated, it gives CSARIQTQGYTDTQYF.

In this sample, this clonotype turned up many times. The chain employs TRBV6-1 and TRBJ2-3; possibly TRBD1 for D (5 bases). The length of the CDR3 is 12 residues. The V and J ends lost 2 bases and 6 bases respectively, with 6 bases between them. CDR1 and CDR2 (germline): MNHNS, SASEGT. CDR3 nucleotides: TGTGCCAGCAGTGAAAGACAGGATACGCAGTATTTT. Amino acid sequence: CASSERQDTQYF.